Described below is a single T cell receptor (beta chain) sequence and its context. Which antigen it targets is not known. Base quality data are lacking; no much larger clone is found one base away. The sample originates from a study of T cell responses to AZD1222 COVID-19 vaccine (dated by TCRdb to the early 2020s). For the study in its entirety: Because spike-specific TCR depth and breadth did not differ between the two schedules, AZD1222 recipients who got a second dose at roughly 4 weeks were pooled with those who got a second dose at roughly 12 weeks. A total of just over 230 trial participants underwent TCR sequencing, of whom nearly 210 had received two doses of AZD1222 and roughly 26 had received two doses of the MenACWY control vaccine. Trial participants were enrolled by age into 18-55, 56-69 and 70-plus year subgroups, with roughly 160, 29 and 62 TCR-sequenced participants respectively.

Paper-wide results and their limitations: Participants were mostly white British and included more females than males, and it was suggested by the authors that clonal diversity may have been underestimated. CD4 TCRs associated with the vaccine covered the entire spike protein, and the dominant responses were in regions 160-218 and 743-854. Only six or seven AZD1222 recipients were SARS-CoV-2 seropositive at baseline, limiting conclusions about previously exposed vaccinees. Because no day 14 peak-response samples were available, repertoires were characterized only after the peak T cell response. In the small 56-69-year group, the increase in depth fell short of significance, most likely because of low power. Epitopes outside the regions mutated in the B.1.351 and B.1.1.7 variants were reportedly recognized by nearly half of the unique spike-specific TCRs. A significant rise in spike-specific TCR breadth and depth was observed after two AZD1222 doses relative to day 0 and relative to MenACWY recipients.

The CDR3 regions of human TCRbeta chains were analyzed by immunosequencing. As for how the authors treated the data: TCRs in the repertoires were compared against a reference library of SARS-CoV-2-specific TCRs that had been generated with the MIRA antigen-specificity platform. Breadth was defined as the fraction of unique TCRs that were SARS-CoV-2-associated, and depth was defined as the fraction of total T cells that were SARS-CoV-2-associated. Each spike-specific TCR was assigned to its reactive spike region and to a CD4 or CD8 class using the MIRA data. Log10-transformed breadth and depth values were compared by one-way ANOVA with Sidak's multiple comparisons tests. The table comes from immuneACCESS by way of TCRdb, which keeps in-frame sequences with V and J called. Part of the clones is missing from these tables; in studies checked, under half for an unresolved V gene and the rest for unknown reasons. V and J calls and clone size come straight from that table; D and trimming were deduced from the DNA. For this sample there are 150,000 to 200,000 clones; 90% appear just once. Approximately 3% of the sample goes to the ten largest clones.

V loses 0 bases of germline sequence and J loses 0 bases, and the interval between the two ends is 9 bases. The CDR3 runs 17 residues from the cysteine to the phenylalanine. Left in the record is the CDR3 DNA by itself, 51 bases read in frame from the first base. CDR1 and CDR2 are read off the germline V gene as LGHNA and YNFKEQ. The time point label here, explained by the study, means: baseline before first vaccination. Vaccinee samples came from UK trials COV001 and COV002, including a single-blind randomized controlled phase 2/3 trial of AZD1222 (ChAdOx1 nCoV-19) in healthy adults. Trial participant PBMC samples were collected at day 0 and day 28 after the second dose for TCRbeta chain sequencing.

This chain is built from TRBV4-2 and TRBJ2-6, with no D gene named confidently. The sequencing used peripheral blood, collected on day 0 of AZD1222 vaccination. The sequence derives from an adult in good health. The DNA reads TGTGCCAGCAGCCAAGATCAGGCTCGCTCTGGGGCCAACGTCCTGACTTTC. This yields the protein CASSQDQARSGANVLTF.